This T cell receptor beta chain comes out of a study of blood T cell repertoires in COVID-19. Study at large: From T cells, B-cell-depleted T cells, or PBMCs came the material, which was cDNA or gDNA.

Assay used: immunoSEQ multiplex PCR; TCRdb lists only in-frame clones, some missing. The repertoire includes hundreds of thousands of clones, around 84% of them detected once, and around 6.5% sits in the top ten. This CDR3 is 14 amino acids long. V was pared by 0 bases and J by 5 bases, with 5 bases of the junction left unmatched. Germline V gene sequence: CDR1 GTSNPN, CDR2 SVGIG (reference sequence). Clinical history reported by participants formed the basis on which cohorts were assigned. Recovery meant two consecutive negative NP/OP PCR tests, professional clearance, or resolved symptoms. The chain couples TRBV30 to TRBJ1-1, with 8 bases fitting TRBD1. The specimen sequenced was PBMCs or T cells enriched from blood (not recorded which). The source is a woman aged 40 to 55 who had recovered from COVID-19. DNA of the CDR3: TGTGCCTGGAGTGTACGCAGGGGGCCTACTGAAGCTTTCTTT. It specifies CAWSVRRGPTEAFF. The full variable domain, in which reference TRBV30 and TRBJ1-1 provide the parts outside the CDR3, is SQTIHQWPATLVQPVGSPLSLECTVEGTSNPNLYWYRQAAGRGLQLLFYSVGIGQISSEVPQNLSASRPQDRQFILSSKKLLLSDSGFYLCAWSVRRGPTEAFFGQGTRLTVV.